These 6 T cell receptor beta chains came from one sample sequenced in a study of blood T cell repertoires in COVID-19. Method: immunoSEQ multiplex PCR; TCRdb's copy keeps in-frame clones and lacks some. Counted here are under 100,000 clones, about 87% occurring once; the ten biggest clones make up over 4%. Sequenced input: peripheral blood. These receptors were obtained from a man in his forties or fifties with acute or convalescent COVID-19.

V gene TRBV11-3 combines with J gene TRBJ1-3; D uncertain. The germline gives CDR1 SGHNT, CDR2 YENEEA. CDR3 size: 13 residues. The V gene lost 5 bases and the J gene lost 4 bases, with 9 bases spanning the gap. The CDR3 spells CASSGEPGNTIYF. CDR3 coding DNA: TGTGCCAGCAGCGGAGAACCAGGAAACACCATATATTTT.

This clone was detected once. The CDR3 region is CASSQPGTVDGYTF. The CDR3 DNA sequence: TGCGCCAGCAGCCAGCCCGGGACAGTGGATGGCTACACCTTC. The rearrangement joins TRBV4-3 to TRBJ1-2, with 7 positions matching TRBD1. J lost 6 bases, V lost 3 bases, and 7 bases had no gene match. This CDR3 is 14 amino acids long. The germline CDR1 and CDR2 sequences are LGHNA and YSLEER.

The chain combines TRBV15 with TRBJ2-3, with 15 bases aligning to TRBD2. Trimming cost V 1 base and J 3 bases; bases outside gene matches: 5. The length of the CDR3 is 18 residues. CDR1 LNHNV and CDR2 YYDKDF come from the germline V gene (reference sequence). This CDR3 reads CATSRGGLAGGGTDTQYF. The CDR3 DNA is TGTGCCACCAGCAGAGGGGGACTAGCGGGAGGTGGGACAGATACGCAGTATTTT.

This clone occurred once. V is TRBV7-9 and J is TRBJ2-5; no clear D. CDR3 length equals 15 residues. Trimming removed 3 bases at V and 2 bases at J, with 13 bases between. Germline assignment: CDR1 SEHNR and CDR2 FQNEAQ (reference sequence). DNA of the CDR3: TGTGCCAGCAGCTTTTCATCCTACCTACAAGAGACCCAGTACTTC. Protein: CASSFSSYLQETQYF.

This rearrangement joins TRBV18 to TRBJ1-1, with D maybe TRBD1 (5 bases). The CDR3 extends over 14 amino acids. Germline V lookup: CDR1 KGHSH, CDR2 LQKENI. V lost 4 bases and J 0 bases, leaving 9 bases between the germline ends. DNA of the CDR3: TGTGCCAGCTCACTGGACATAATGAACACTGAAGCTTTCTTT. Residues: CASSLDIMNTEAFF.

The table lists this clone with a few counts. The J gene is TRBJ2-5, the V gene TRBV7-9; D gene uncertain. The germline gives CDR1 SEHNR, CDR2 FQNEAQ (reference sequence). Trimming took off 3 bases at V and 2 bases at J, with 16 bases between the two ends. CDR3 length: 16 residues. In DNA, the CDR3 is TGTGCCAGCAGCTTCGTTCATCCAGGCCTGCAAGAGACCCAGTACTTC. Amino acid sequence: CASSFVHPGLQETQYF.